This passage covers 16 T cell receptor beta chains from one sample sequenced in a study of T cell changes during pregnancy in multiple sclerosis. Some clones are missing from TCRdb's copy, which holds only in-frame ones; the method was immunoSEQ multiplex PCR. The data hold approximately 46,000 clones, with around nine tenths observed a single time. The material was CD4+ T cells from peripheral blood mononuclear cells, obtained after pregnancy. The receptor source for this set is a female donor with multiple sclerosis, enrolled in a pregnancy study.

V usage is TRBV5-1 and J usage is TRBJ2-1; TRBD1 agrees at 8 bases. This CDR3 comprises 19 residues. Germline-derived CDR1 and CDR2 are SGHRS and YFSETQ. With V trimmed by 4 bases and J by 0 bases, 15 bases remained unmatched. The CDR3 reads CASSLSRGPASSSYNEQFF. The CDR3 DNA is TGCGCCAGCAGCCTTTCCAGGGGGCCAGCTTCGAGCTCCTACAATGAGCAGTTCTTC.

V gene TRBV6-5 combines with J gene TRBJ1-1; 8 bases match TRBD1. Germline-derived CDR1 and CDR2 are MNHEY and SVGAGI. Trimming cost V 2 bases and J 1 base; bases outside gene matches: 6. The CDR3 is 16 residues long. CDR3 in DNA: TGTGCCAGCAGTTACACTTTCACAGGGGGGAACACTGAAGCTTTCTTT. Its protein is CASSYTFTGGNTEAFF.

The V call is TRBV2, the J call TRBJ2-5; D possibly corresponds to TRBD1 (6 bases). Per the germline V gene, CDR1 is SNHLY and CDR2 is FYNNEI. The V end was cut by 6 bases, the J end by 5 bases, with 16 bases between. This CDR3 region has 14 residues. CDR3 coding DNA: TGTGCCAGCAGAGCAAATACAGGGATTGAGACCCAGTACTTC. Amino acids: CASRANTGIETQYF.

The V gene is TRBV6-6, the J gene TRBJ1-2, with TRBD1 identical over 9 bases. J was trimmed by 6 bases and V by 5 bases; bases with no gene match: 4. Germline assignment: CDR1 MNHNY and CDR2 SVGAGI (reference sequence). The CDR3 loop spans 13 amino acids. CDR3 loop: CASSTGTGNGYTF. The DNA of the CDR3 is TGTGCCAGCAGTACAGGGACAGGGAATGGCTACACCTTC.

This chain links TRBV7-2 with TRBJ1-3; perhaps TRBD1 as D (5 bases). Trimming shortened V by 7 bases and J by 0 bases, and 16 bases separated the two germline ends. Germline V gene data show CDR1 as SGHTA and CDR2 as FQGNSA. The CDR3 has 16 residues. The CDR3 bases are TGTGCCAGCAACTACGACAGCATAAACTCTGGAAACACCATATATTTT. Translating it yields CASNYDSINSGNTIYF.

The gene calls are TRBV5-1 and TRBJ2-3; weak D call: TRBD1 (5 bases). This CDR3 region has 15 residues. Germline-derived CDR1 and CDR2 are SGHRS and YFSETQ. Trimming pared 0 bases from V and 2 bases from J, leaving 10 bases between. CDR3 amino acids: CASSLVPGFTDTQYF. In nucleotides, the CDR3 is TGCGCCAGCAGCTTGGTCCCAGGGTTCACAGATACGCAGTATTTT.

The chain carries TRBV9 and TRBJ2-7, with D perhaps matching TRBD2 (5 bases). The CDR3 loop spans 14 amino acids. CDR1 is SGDLS and CDR2 is YYNGEE in the germline V gene. Trimming took off 4 bases at V and 3 bases at J, with 14 bases between the two ends. The DNA of the CDR3 is TGTGCCAGCAGCCCGGGATCCCACATCTACGAGCAGTACTTC. Translating gives CASSPGSHIYEQYF.

The gene calls are TRBV13 and TRBJ2-3; TRBD2 matches at 10 bases. Losses at the gene ends were 2 bases for V and 1 base for J; bases not matched to a gene: 15. The CDR3 runs to 20 residues. In germline, CDR1 is PRHDT, CDR2 FYEKMQ (reference sequence). The CDR3 sequence is CASSLLWDIRTSGRTDTQYF. The CDR3 DNA follows: TGTGCCAGCAGCTTACTATGGGACATTCGGACTAGCGGTCGCACAGATACGCAGTATTTT.

The chain has TRBV5-1 and TRBJ2-4, with a tentative D call TRBD1 (5 bases). The CDR3 loop spans 13 amino acids. Trimming removed 0 bases at V and 9 bases at J, with 10 bases between. CDR1 SGHRS and CDR2 YFSETQ come from the germline V gene. The CDR3 sequence is CASSLVGQGIQYF. Written as DNA, the CDR3 is TGCGCCAGCAGCTTGGTCGGGCAGGGCATTCAGTACTTC.

This rearrangement joins TRBV4-3 to TRBJ2-2, with TRBD1 identical over 11 bases. This CDR3 has 19 residues. The junction had 13 bases not matched to a gene; V was cut back by 1 base and J by 6 bases. The germline gives CDR1 LGHNA, CDR2 YSLEER. The CDR3 sequence: CASSQGIPGQGAVAGELFF. CDR3 nucleotide sequence: TGCGCCAGCAGCCAAGGCATCCCCGGACAGGGGGCTGTCGCCGGGGAGCTGTTTTTT.

The rearrangement joins TRBV2 to TRBJ1-5, with 7 bases identical to TRBD1. The germline V gene encodes CDR1 SNHLY and CDR2 FYNNEI. Unmatched junction bases numbered 2, after V lost 6 bases and J lost 3 bases. There are 13 residues in the CDR3. This CDR3 is CASRGQTNQPQHF. The CDR3 region has the DNA TGTGCCAGCAGGGGACAGACCAATCAGCCCCAGCATTTT.

The chain has TRBV6-5 and TRBJ1-2, with 11 bases identical to TRBD1. J was trimmed by 7 bases and V by 4 bases; bases with no gene match: 11. The CDR3 is 16 residues long. The V gene's germline CDR1 is MNHEY and CDR2 SVGAGI. As DNA, the CDR3 is TGTGCCAGCAGTTCAACCCCCGGACAGGGGGCAGGTGGCTACACCTTC. Its protein is CASSSTPGQGAGGYTF.

V is TRBV11-2 and J is TRBJ2-2, with 8 nucleotides matching TRBD1. The CDR3 totals 19 residues. Germline CDR1 SGHAT, CDR2 FQNNGV. Germline trimming cut 4 bases from V and 1 base from J; bases unmatched to any gene: 14. The CDR3 region is CASSSRTGRVVLNTGELFF. The CDR3 DNA follows: TGTGCCAGCAGCTCGAGGACAGGGAGAGTTGTTTTGAACACCGGGGAGCTGTTTTTT.

This chain connects TRBV5-1 to TRBJ1-2; TRBD1 matches at 7 bases. CDR3 length equals 14 residues. V was clipped by 5 bases and J by 4 bases; unmatched bases: 8. Germline CDR1 SGHRS, CDR2 YFSETQ. This chain's CDR3 is CASRGETGTYGYTF. The CDR3 region has the DNA TGCGCCAGCAGGGGGGAGACAGGGACCTATGGCTACACCTTC.

This clone was recorded only once. This chain uses TRBV7-8 with TRBJ2-3; the D gene is possibly TRBD1 (5 bases). CDR1 is SGHVS and CDR2 is FQNEAQ in the germline V gene. This CDR3 has 14 residues. Trimming removed 6 bases from V and 2 bases from J, with 12 bases in between. Here the CDR3 DNA reads TGTGCCAGCAGTTCGACAGCATACACAGATACGCAGTATTTT. This gives the protein CASSSTAYTDTQYF. The variable domain in full, with the rest retrieved from reference TRBV7-8 and TRBJ2-3, is GAGVSQSPRYKVAKRGQDVALRCDPISGHVSLFWYQQALGQGPEFLTYFQNEAQLDKSGLPSDRFFAERPEGSVSTLKIQRTQQEDSAVYLCASSSTAYTDTQYFGPGTRLTVL.

This chain links TRBV4-1 with TRBJ1-4; 7 positions agree with TRBD1. From germline, CDR1 is MGHRA and CDR2 YSYEKL. V shed 8 bases, J shed 10 bases, and the junction held 7 bases outside the gene matches. This CDR3 region has 12 residues. CDR3 sequence reads: CASGTELGKLFF. CDR3 nucleotides: TGCGCCAGCGGGACAGAACTAGGAAAACTGTTTTTT.